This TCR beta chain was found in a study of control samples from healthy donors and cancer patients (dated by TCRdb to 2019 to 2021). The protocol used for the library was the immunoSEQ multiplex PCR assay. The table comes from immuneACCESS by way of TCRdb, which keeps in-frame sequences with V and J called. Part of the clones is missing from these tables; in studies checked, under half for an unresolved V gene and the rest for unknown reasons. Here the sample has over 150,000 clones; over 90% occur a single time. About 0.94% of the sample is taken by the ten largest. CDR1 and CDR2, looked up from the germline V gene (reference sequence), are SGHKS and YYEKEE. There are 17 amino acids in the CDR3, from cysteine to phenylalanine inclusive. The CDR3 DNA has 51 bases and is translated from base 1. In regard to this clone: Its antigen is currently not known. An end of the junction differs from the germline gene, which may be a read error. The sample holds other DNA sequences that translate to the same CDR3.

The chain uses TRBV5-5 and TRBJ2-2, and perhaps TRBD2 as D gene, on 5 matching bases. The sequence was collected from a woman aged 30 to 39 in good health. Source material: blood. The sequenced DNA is TGTGCCAGCAGCTTGTTACCACAGAGAGCGAACACCGGGGAACTGTTTTTT. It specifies CASSLLPQRANTGELFF.